Listed below are T cell receptor beta chains from one sample, sequenced in a study of T cell responses to AZD1222 COVID-19 vaccine. Profiling relied on immunoSEQ multiplex PCR, and the TCRdb table lists in-frame clones only, not all of them. Found here are around 110,000 clones, less than 90% of them singletons; the top ten hold 6.5% to 9.5%. Here the sequenced sample was peripheral blood, taken on day 0 of AZD1222 vaccination. The source is an adult in good health. Both conserved end residues are part of each CDR3. The order of the fields is CDR3 length, D gene, clone size, J gene, V gene, CDR3 protein, CDR3 DNA. The D gene is left open where the match is weak. Not every row has a clone size; where given, it reads once, few, many or a size class.

len: 15; d_gene: NA; abundance: NA; j_gene: TRBJ1-1; v_gene: TRBV2; CDR3aa: CASSGPVGGGTEAFF; CDR3nt: TGTGCCAGCAGTGGTCCCGTCGGGGGCGGCACTGAAGCTTTCTTT
len: 13; d_gene: NA; abundance: NA; j_gene: TRBJ1-1; v_gene: TRBV6-5; CDR3aa: CASSYYPPTEAFF; CDR3nt: TGTGCCAGCAGTTACTACCCCCCCACTGAAGCTTTCTTT
len: 16; d_gene: TRBD1; abundance: few; j_gene: TRBJ1-1; v_gene: TRBV4-2; CDR3aa: CASSRNSGTANTEAFF; CDR3nt: TGTGCCAGCAGCCGGAACTCCGGGACAGCGAACACTGAAGCTTTCTTT
len: 13; d_gene: NA; abundance: NA; j_gene: TRBJ1-5; v_gene: TRBV2; CDR3aa: CASTLYSNQPQHF; CDR3nt: TGTGCCAGCACGCTTTATAGCAATCAGCCCCAGCATTTT
len: 13; d_gene: NA; abundance: NA; j_gene: TRBJ2-1; v_gene: TRBV24-1; CDR3aa: CATRGGPYNEQFF; CDR3nt: TGTGCCACCAGGGGAGGCCCCTACAATGAGCAGTTCTTC
len: 13; d_gene: NA; abundance: NA; j_gene: TRBJ1-2; v_gene: TRBV4-1; CDR3aa: CASSRALQGGYTF; CDR3nt: TGCGCCAGCAGTCGGGCCCTGCAGGGTGGCTACACCTTC
len: 17; d_gene: TRBD1; abundance: NA; j_gene: TRBJ1-6; v_gene: TRBV29-1; CDR3aa: CSVVSGGQRVRISPLHF; CDR3nt: TGCAGCGTTGTAAGCGGGGGACAGCGGGTACGAATTTCACCCCTCCACTTT
len: 12; d_gene: NA; abundance: NA; j_gene: TRBJ1-1; v_gene: TRBV9; CDR3aa: CASRKLDTEAFF; CDR3nt: TGTGCCAGCAGAAAATTGGACACTGAAGCTTTCTTT
len: 12; d_gene: NA; abundance: few; j_gene: TRBJ1-2; v_gene: TRBV28; CDR3aa: CASSLSRSGYTF; CDR3nt: TGTGCCAGCAGTTTAAGCAGGTCTGGCTACACCTTC
len: 16; d_gene: NA; abundance: NA; j_gene: TRBJ1-5; v_gene: TRBV7-2; CDR3aa: CASSLGGSGGSQPQHF; CDR3nt: TGTGCCAGCAGCTTAGGAGGGTCGGGGGGCAGTCAGCCCCAGCATTTT
len: 17; d_gene: TRBD1; abundance: NA; j_gene: TRBJ2-1; v_gene: TRBV9; CDR3aa: CASSDLTGTGTYNEQFF; CDR3nt: TGTGCCAGCAGCGACCTAACCGGGACAGGGACCTACAATGAGCAGTTCTTC
len: 15; d_gene: TRBD2; abundance: NA; j_gene: TRBJ2-7; v_gene: TRBV19; CDR3aa: CASSIRAGVTYEQYF; CDR3nt: TGTGCCAGTAGTATTAGGGCGGGAGTAACCTACGAGCAGTACTTC
len: 15; d_gene: TRBD2; abundance: once; j_gene: TRBJ2-3; v_gene: TRBV9; CDR3aa: CASSVEGLATDTQYF; CDR3nt: TGTGCCAGCAGCGTAGAGGGACTAGCAACAGATACGCAGTATTTT
len: 14; d_gene: NA; abundance: NA; j_gene: TRBJ1-5; v_gene: TRBV6-1; CDR3aa: CASREGPGNQPQHF; CDR3nt: TGTGCCAGCAGAGAAGGGCCGGGCAATCAGCCCCAGCATTTT
len: 15; d_gene: TRBD2; abundance: NA; j_gene: TRBJ2-3; v_gene: TRBV7-3; CDR3aa: CASSTTSGWADTQYF; CDR3nt: TGTGCCAGCAGCACCACTAGCGGGTGGGCAGATACGCAGTATTTT
len: 15; d_gene: TRBD1; abundance: NA; j_gene: TRBJ1-2; v_gene: TRBV13; CDR3aa: CASSLRDRGVYGYTF; CDR3nt: TGTGCCAGCAGCTTAAGGGACAGGGGGGTCTATGGCTACACCTTC
len: 15; d_gene: TRBD1; abundance: NA; j_gene: TRBJ1-1; v_gene: TRBV30; CDR3aa: CAWNPPQGGNTEAFF; CDR3nt: TGTGCCTGGAACCCCCCGCAGGGGGGGAACACTGAAGCTTTCTTT
len: 14; d_gene: TRBD1; abundance: NA; j_gene: TRBJ1-5; v_gene: TRBV19; CDR3aa: CASRETGSNQPQHF; CDR3nt: TGTGCCAGTAGGGAGACAGGGTCCAATCAGCCCCAGCATTTT
len: 12; d_gene: NA; abundance: NA; j_gene: TRBJ2-3; v_gene: TRBV6-6; CDR3aa: CASSYRGDTQYF; CDR3nt: TGTGCCAGCAGTTATCGGGGTGATACGCAGTATTTT
len: 14; d_gene: NA; abundance: NA; j_gene: TRBJ1-5; v_gene: TRBV28; CDR3aa: CASSKDSTFQPQHF; CDR3nt: TGTGCCAGCAGTAAGGACAGCACCTTTCAGCCCCAGCATTTT
len: 13; d_gene: TRBD1; abundance: NA; j_gene: TRBJ1-2; v_gene: TRBV28; CDR3aa: CASRTGGANGYTF; CDR3nt: TGTGCGTCCAGGACAGGGGGCGCGAATGGCTACACCTTC
len: 15; d_gene: NA; abundance: NA; j_gene: TRBJ2-2; v_gene: TRBV5-1; CDR3aa: CASSLRRANTGELFF; CDR3nt: TGCGCCAGCAGCTTGAGGAGGGCGAACACCGGGGAGCTGTTTTTT
len: 14; d_gene: NA; abundance: NA; j_gene: TRBJ2-7; v_gene: TRBV5-5; CDR3aa: CASSLSDIPYEQYF; CDR3nt: TGTGCCAGCAGCTTGTCAGACATACCCTACGAGCAGTACTTC
len: 14; d_gene: NA; abundance: NA; j_gene: TRBJ1-2; v_gene: TRBV19; CDR3aa: CASSREQGLNGYTF; CDR3nt: TGTGCCAGTAGTAGAGAACAGGGTCTGAATGGCTACACCTTC
len: 14; d_gene: TRBD2; abundance: once; j_gene: TRBJ2-1; v_gene: TRBV5-1; CDR3aa: CASSLGEGHNEQFF; CDR3nt: TGCGCCAGCAGCTTGGGGGAGGGCCACAATGAGCAGTTCTTC
len: 13; d_gene: NA; abundance: NA; j_gene: TRBJ1-5; v_gene: TRBV21-1; CDR3aa: CASGQELGQPQHF; CDR3nt: TGTGCCAGCGGACAGGAACTGGGACAGCCCCAGCATTTT
len: 14; d_gene: NA; abundance: NA; j_gene: TRBJ1-5; v_gene: TRBV2; CDR3aa: CASTFGHGNQPQHF; CDR3nt: TGTGCCAGCACTTTCGGACACGGCAATCAGCCCCAGCATTTT
len: 16; d_gene: TRBD1; abundance: NA; j_gene: TRBJ2-7; v_gene: TRBV18; CDR3aa: CASANYKTGESYEQYF; CDR3nt: TGTGCCAGCGCCAACTACAAGACAGGGGAATCCTACGAGCAGTACTTC
len: 15; d_gene: NA; abundance: NA; j_gene: TRBJ1-2; v_gene: TRBV13; CDR3aa: CASSLERTALDGYTF; CDR3nt: TGTGCCAGCAGCTTAGAGCGGACAGCTCTTGATGGCTACACCTTC
len: 13; d_gene: TRBD2; abundance: NA; j_gene: TRBJ2-7; v_gene: TRBV7-9; CDR3aa: CASTSGSSYEQYF; CDR3nt: TGTGCCTCGACTAGCGGGAGTTCCTACGAGCAGTACTTC
len: 14; d_gene: TRBD1; abundance: NA; j_gene: TRBJ1-1; v_gene: TRBV27; CDR3aa: CASRSGGTNTEAFF; CDR3nt: TGTGCCAGCAGATCAGGGGGTACTAACACTGAAGCTTTCTTT
len: 16; d_gene: NA; abundance: NA; j_gene: TRBJ2-2; v_gene: TRBV7-8; CDR3aa: CASRTSDGANTGELFF; CDR3nt: TGTGCCAGCAGAACCTCGGACGGTGCGAACACCGGGGAGCTGTTTTTT
len: 12; d_gene: NA; abundance: NA; j_gene: TRBJ2-7; v_gene: TRBV28; CDR3aa: CASSLDSYEQYF; CDR3nt: TGTGCCAGCAGTTTGGACAGCTACGAGCAGTACTTC
len: 14; d_gene: NA; abundance: NA; j_gene: TRBJ1-2; v_gene: TRBV4-1; CDR3aa: CASSQTRGGGGYTF; CDR3nt: TGCGCCAGCAGCCAGACGAGGGGGGGTGGTGGCTACACCTTC
len: 14; d_gene: TRBD2; abundance: NA; j_gene: TRBJ2-1; v_gene: TRBV27; CDR3aa: CASSFGAGDNEQFF; CDR3nt: TGTGCCAGCAGTTTCGGTGCGGGAGACAATGAGCAGTTCTTC
len: 12; d_gene: NA; abundance: NA; j_gene: TRBJ2-3; v_gene: TRBV6-5; CDR3aa: CASGNRVDTQYF; CDR3nt: TGTGCCAGTGGGAATCGGGTTGATACGCAGTATTTT
len: 15; d_gene: NA; abundance: NA; j_gene: TRBJ2-2; v_gene: TRBV27; CDR3aa: CASSLQVNNPGELFF; CDR3nt: TGTGCCAGCAGTTTACAGGTTAACAACCCCGGGGAGCTGTTTTTT
len: 13; d_gene: NA; abundance: NA; j_gene: TRBJ1-1; v_gene: TRBV19; CDR3aa: CASSPGPGTEAFF; CDR3nt: TGTGCCAGTAGTCCAGGGCCGGGGACTGAAGCTTTCTTT
len: 11; d_gene: NA; abundance: NA; j_gene: TRBJ1-1; v_gene: TRBV19; CDR3aa: CASSMNTEAFF; CDR3nt: TGTGCCAGTAGTATGAACACTGAAGCTTTCTTT
len: 12; d_gene: NA; abundance: NA; j_gene: TRBJ1-1; v_gene: TRBV28; CDR3aa: CASSLLGTEAFF; CDR3nt: TGTGCCAGCTCCCTTCTTGGAACTGAAGCTTTCTTT
len: 15; d_gene: NA; abundance: NA; j_gene: TRBJ1-2; v_gene: TRBV5-4; CDR3aa: CASSFLWGENYGYTF; CDR3nt: TGTGCCAGCAGCTTTTTGTGGGGGGAGAACTATGGCTACACCTTC
len: 13; d_gene: TRBD1; abundance: NA; j_gene: TRBJ1-1; v_gene: TRBV6-5; CDR3aa: CASRRTGGTEAFF; CDR3nt: TGTGCCAGCAGACGGACAGGGGGCACTGAAGCTTTCTTT